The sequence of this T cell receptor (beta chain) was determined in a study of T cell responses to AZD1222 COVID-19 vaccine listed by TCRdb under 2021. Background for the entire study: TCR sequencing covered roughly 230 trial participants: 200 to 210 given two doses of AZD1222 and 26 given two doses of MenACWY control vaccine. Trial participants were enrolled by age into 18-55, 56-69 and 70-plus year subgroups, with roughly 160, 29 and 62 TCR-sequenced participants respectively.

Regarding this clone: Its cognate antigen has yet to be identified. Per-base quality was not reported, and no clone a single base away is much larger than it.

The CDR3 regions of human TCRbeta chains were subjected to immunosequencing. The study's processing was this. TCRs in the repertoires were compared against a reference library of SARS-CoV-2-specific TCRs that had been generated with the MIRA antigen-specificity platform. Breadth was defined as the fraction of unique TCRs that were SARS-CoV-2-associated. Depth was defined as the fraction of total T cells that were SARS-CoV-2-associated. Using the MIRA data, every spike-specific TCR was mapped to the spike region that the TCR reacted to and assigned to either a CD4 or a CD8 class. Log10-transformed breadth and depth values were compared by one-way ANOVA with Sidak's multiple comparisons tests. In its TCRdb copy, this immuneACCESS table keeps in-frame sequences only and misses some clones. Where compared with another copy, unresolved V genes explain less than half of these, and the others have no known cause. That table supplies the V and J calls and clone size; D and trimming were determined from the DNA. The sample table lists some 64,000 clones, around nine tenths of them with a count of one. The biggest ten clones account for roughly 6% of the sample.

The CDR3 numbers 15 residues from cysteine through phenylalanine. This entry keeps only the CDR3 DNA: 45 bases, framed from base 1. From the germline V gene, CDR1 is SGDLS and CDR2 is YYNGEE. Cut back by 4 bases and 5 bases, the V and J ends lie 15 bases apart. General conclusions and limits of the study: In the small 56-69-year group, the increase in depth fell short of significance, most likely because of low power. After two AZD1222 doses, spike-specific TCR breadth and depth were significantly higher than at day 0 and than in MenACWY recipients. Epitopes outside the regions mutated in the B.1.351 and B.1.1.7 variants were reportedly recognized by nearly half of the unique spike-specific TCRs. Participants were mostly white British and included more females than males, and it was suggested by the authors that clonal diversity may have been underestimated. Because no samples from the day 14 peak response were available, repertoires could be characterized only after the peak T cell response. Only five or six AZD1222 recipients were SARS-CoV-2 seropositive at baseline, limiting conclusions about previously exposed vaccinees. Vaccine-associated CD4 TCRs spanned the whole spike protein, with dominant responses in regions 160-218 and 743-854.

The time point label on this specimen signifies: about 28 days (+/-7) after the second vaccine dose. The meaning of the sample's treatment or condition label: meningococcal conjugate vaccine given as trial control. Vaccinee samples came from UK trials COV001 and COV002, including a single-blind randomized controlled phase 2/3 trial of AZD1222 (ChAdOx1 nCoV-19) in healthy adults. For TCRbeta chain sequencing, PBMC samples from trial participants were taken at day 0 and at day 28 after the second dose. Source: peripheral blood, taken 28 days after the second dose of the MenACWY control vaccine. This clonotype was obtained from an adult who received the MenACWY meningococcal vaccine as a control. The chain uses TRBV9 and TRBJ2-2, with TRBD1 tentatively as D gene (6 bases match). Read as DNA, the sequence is TGTGCCAGCAGCAGTAAGGGGGTAGGAACCGGGGAGCTGTTTTTT. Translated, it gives CASSSKGVGTGELFF.